This T cell receptor beta chain was sequenced during a study of blood T cell repertoires in COVID-19. Study as a whole: The United States, Italy and Spain were the sources of the acute and convalescent COVID-19 samples.

Original analysis: Reference gene primers were amplified, and this amplification served to estimate nucleated cell counts. Measured with immunoSEQ multiplex PCR; TCRdb has only the in-frame clones, and not every one. The V and J calls and the clone size are those of that table, but D and trimming were determined from the DNA. This table holds 70,000 to 85,000 clones, around 80% found once. Germline V CDR1 and CDR2: GTSNPN, SVGIG (reference sequence). V shed 4 bases, J shed 0 bases, and the junction held 3 bases outside the gene matches. The CDR3 sequence is 15 residues long. The sequence was collected from a man aged 80 or over with active or convalescent COVID-19. The chain joins TRBV30 to TRBJ2-1, with 10 positions matching TRBD2. Sample: peripheral blood. The CDR3: CAWTSGGLSYNEQFF. The CDR3 nucleotides are TGTGCCTGGACTAGCGGGGGCCTCTCCTACAATGAGCAGTTCTTC.